These 18 T cell receptor beta chains came from one sample sequenced in a study of blood T cell repertoires in COVID-19. Using immunoSEQ multiplex PCR, the repertoire was profiled, and TCRdb retains in-frame clones only, with some absent. In the table there are about 64,000 clones, 86% of which are singletons. Specimen: peripheral blood. These receptors originate from a man aged 50 to 59 with active COVID-19.

By share, this clone counts as medium-sized (0.01 to 0.1%). The chain has TRBV7-2 and TRBJ2-1; 9 nucleotides agree with TRBD2. Germline CDR1 reads SGHTA; CDR2 reads FQGNSA. The V gene end was trimmed by 5 bases and the J gene end by 7 bases; junction bases not matched to a gene: 12. The length of the CDR3 is 16 residues. DNA for the CDR3: TGTGCCAGCAGCCCCCGCGCCGCTAGCGGGATGAATGAGCAGTTCTTC. This translates into CASSPRAASGMNEQFF.

This sequence joins TRBV9 and TRBJ1-4; 10 nucleotides align to TRBD1. V lost 3 bases to trimming and J lost 6 bases; unmatched junction nucleotides: 2. CDR3 length: 14 amino acids. CDR1 SGDLS and CDR2 YYNGEE come from the germline V gene. DNA of the CDR3: TGTGCCAGCAGCGGACAGGGGGCGGATGAAAAACTGTTTTTT. Its protein product is CASSGQGADEKLFF.

The rearrangement uses TRBV5-4 and TRBJ2-3; TRBD1 matches 7 bases. The J segment lost 5 bases and the V segment lost 4 bases, leaving 7 bases of the junction unmatched. Germline CDR1 and CDR2: SGHNT and YYREEE (reference sequence). CDR3 length equals 14 residues. CDR3 region: CASSLRQGLDTQYF. In DNA form, the CDR3 reads TGTGCCAGCAGCCTTAGACAGGGTTTAGATACGCAGTATTTT. Complete variable domain (other parts from reference TRBV5-4 and TRBJ2-3): ETGVTQSPTHLIKTRGQQVTLRCSSQSGHNTVSWYQQALGQGPQFIFQYYREEENGRGNFPPRFSGLQFPNYSSELNVNALELDDSALYLCASSLRQGLDTQYFGPGTRLTVL.

This chain connects TRBV10-1 to TRBJ2-2; TRBD2 might be the D (6 bases). CDR3 length: 16 amino acids. Germline V CDR1 and CDR2: WNHNN, SYGVQD (reference sequence). Between the trimmed V and J ends, which lost 3 bases and 7 bases, there was a span of 18 bases. CDR3 coding DNA: TGCGCCAGCAGTGATTCAGCGGGTGGCAAGATCGGGGAGCTGTTTTTT. This sequence encodes CASSDSAGGKIGELFF.

The chain uses TRBV6-2 or TRBV6-3 and TRBJ2-1; D is undetermined. Germline CDR1 is MNHEY and CDR2 is SVGEGT. Trimming stripped 2 bases from V and 3 bases from J, with 23 bases between. The CDR3 loop spans 19 amino acids. CDR3 loop: CASSYHPDSDLYRYNEQFF. In DNA form, the CDR3 reads TGTGCCAGCAGTTACCACCCCGACTCCGACCTATACCGCTACAATGAGCAGTTCTTC.

The chain couples TRBV7-9 to TRBJ1-2, with 9 positions matching TRBD1. This CDR3 comprises 16 residues. Per germline, CDR1 SEHNR and CDR2 FQNEAQ (reference sequence). The V gene end was trimmed by 2 bases and the J gene end by 2 bases; junction bases not matched to a gene: 6. In DNA, the CDR3 is TGTGCCAGCAGCTTAAGCCGGGGGACAGGGAACTATGGCTACACCTTC. Its protein product is CASSLSRGTGNYGYTF.

The rearrangement uses TRBV29-1 and TRBJ2-7; maybe TRBD2 (5 bases). Germline CDR1 and CDR2: SQVTM and ANQGSEA. The CDR3 spans 16 residues. The V gene lost 0 bases and the J gene lost 0 bases, with 15 bases spanning the gap. The DNA of the CDR3 is TGCAGCGTTGAAGATCGGGGATGGAGCGACTCCTACGAGCAGTACTTC. Protein sequence: CSVEDRGWSDSYEQYF.

The rearrangement joins TRBV7-2 to TRBJ2-6; perhaps TRBD1 as D (5 bases). The CDR3 totals 18 residues. The V end was cut by 4 bases, the J end by 1 base, with 17 bases between. From germline, CDR1 is SGHTA and CDR2 FQGNSA. The CDR3 reads CASSYISRQISGANVLTF. The DNA of the CDR3 is TGTGCCAGCAGCTATATAAGCCGACAGATTTCTGGGGCCAACGTCCTGACTTTC.

This chain connects TRBV28 to TRBJ1-5, with a weak D call TRBD1 (5 bases). V lost 6 bases, J lost 4 bases, and 25 bases lay in between. The germline V gene has CDR1 MDHEN and CDR2 SYDVKM. The CDR3 is 18 residues long. Here the CDR3 DNA reads TGTGCCAGCAGCAACACGACGTGGGCAGGGTATATGAATCAGCCCCAGCATTTT. Residues: CASSNTTWAGYMNQPQHF.

This sequence joins TRBV24-1 and TRBJ1-2; tentatively, D is TRBD1 (5 bases). This CDR3 has 15 residues. Trimming removed 4 bases at V and 3 bases at J, with 14 bases between. Germline V gives CDR1 KGHDR, CDR2 SFDVKD. The CDR3 nucleotides are TGTGCCACCAGTGACGAAAGGGGTAATGACTATGGCTACACCTTC. Its translation: CATSDERGNDYGYTF.

The rearrangement uses TRBV29-1 and TRBJ1-2, with 7 bases aligning to TRBD1. The junction had 4 bases not matched to a gene; V was cut back by 7 bases and J by 2 bases. CDR3 size: 12 residues. Per the germline V gene, CDR1 is SQVTM and CDR2 is ANQGSEA. For the CDR3, the DNA is TGCAGCGGGGGACAGCTAAACTATGGCTACACCTTC. It is translated as CSGGQLNYGYTF.

This sequence joins TRBV3-1 (or the pseudogene TRBV3-2) and TRBJ2-4; 8 nucleotides align to TRBD1. The CDR3 is 18 residues long. J was trimmed by 1 base and V by 1 base; bases with no gene match: 9. Germline CDR1 and CDR2: LGHDT and YNNKEL (reference sequence). The CDR3 nucleotides are TGTGCCAGCAGCCAAGCCCTCGGACAGGGTGACGCCAAAAACATTCAGTACTTC. It translates to CASSQALGQGDAKNIQYF.

The chain uses TRBV10-3 and TRBJ1-1, with D uncertain. The CDR3 covers 12 residues. Trimming took off 2 bases at V and 4 bases at J, with 5 bases between the two ends. The V gene's germline CDR1 is ENHRY and CDR2 SYGVKD. The CDR3 region is CAISERGTEAFF. The CDR3 nucleotides read TGTGCCATCAGTGAGCGGGGCACTGAAGCTTTCTTT.

CDR3 region: CASSATGTFGNTIYF. The CDR3 DNA is TGTGCCAGCAGTGCAACTGGGACTTTCGGAAACACCATATATTTT. V gene TRBV25-1 combines with J gene TRBJ1-3, with D perhaps TRBD1 (5 bases). Germline loops: CDR1 MGHDK, CDR2 SYGVNS. The CDR3 is made up of 15 amino acids. Trimming left V 4 bases short and J 4 bases short, with 14 bases between.

In DNA form, the CDR3 reads TGCGCCAGCAGCTTGTCGGGGGGGAGGTCCAAAGAGACCCAGTACTTC. Its translation: CASSLSGGRSKETQYF. This chain joins TRBV5-1 and TRBJ2-5; 8 positions agree with TRBD2. Germline V gives CDR1 SGHRS, CDR2 YFSETQ. The length of the CDR3 is 16 residues. V trimming: 1 base; J trimming: 3 bases; junction bases outside the gene matches: 8.

The chain combines TRBV6-5 with TRBJ2-7; a possible D gene is TRBD1 (5 bases). V lost 7 bases and J 1 base, leaving 11 bases between the germline ends. Germline CDR1 and CDR2: MNHEY and SVGAGI. CDR3 length equals 13 residues. The CDR3 region is CASIGQGSYEQYF. CDR3 nucleotides: TGTGCCAGCATCGGGCAGGGATCCTACGAGCAGTACTTC.

The rearrangement uses TRBV3-1 (or the pseudogene TRBV3-2) and TRBJ2-7, with 9 bases lining up with TRBD2. Germline V CDR1 and CDR2: LGHDT, YNNKEL (reference sequence). The CDR3 length is 14 residues. Trimming at V came to 4 bases and at J to 2 bases, leaving 3 bases not matched to a gene. CDR3 amino acids: CASSPGTSTYEQYF. CDR3 DNA sequence: TGTGCCAGCAGCCCGGGGACTAGCACCTACGAGCAGTACTTC.

The chain joins TRBV7-9 to TRBJ2-7; D ambiguous. Between the trimmed V and J ends, which lost 1 base and 5 bases, there was a span of 6 bases. The CDR3 length is 12 residues. In germline, CDR1 is SEHNR, CDR2 FQNEAQ (reference sequence). The DNA for the CDR3 is TGTGCCAGCAGCTTAGTCCGCGACGAGCAGTACTTC. Its protein is CASSLVRDEQYF.